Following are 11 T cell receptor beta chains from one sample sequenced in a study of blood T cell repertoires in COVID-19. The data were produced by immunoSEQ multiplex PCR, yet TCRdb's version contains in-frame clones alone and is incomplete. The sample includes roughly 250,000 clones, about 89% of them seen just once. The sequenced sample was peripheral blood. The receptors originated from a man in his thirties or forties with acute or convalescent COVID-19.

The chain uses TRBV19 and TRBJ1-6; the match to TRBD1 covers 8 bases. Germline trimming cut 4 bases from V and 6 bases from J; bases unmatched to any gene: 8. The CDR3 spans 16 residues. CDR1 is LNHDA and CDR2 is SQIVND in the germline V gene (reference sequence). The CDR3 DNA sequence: TGTGCCAGTAGTACCCAAAGGGACAGGCGTAATTCACCCCTCCACTTT. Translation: CASSTQRDRRNSPLHF.

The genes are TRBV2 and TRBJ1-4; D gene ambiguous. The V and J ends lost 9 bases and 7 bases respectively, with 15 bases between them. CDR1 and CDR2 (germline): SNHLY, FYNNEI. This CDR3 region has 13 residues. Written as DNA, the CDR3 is TGTGCCAGTTCCAGAGCGCGCGGTGAAAAACTGTTTTTT. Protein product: CASSRARGEKLFF.

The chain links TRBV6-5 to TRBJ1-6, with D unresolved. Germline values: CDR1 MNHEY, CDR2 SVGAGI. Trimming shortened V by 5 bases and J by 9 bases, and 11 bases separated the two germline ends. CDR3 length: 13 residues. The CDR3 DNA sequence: TGTGCCAGCAGTCTAAACCGGGTTTCACCCCTCCACTTT. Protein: CASSLNRVSPLHF.

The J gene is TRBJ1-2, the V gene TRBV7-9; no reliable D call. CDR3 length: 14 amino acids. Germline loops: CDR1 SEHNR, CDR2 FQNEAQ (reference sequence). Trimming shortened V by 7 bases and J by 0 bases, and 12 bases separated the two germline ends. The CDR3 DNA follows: TGTGCCAGCACCCTAGAGGCAGCTAACTATGGCTACACCTTC. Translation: CASTLEAANYGYTF.

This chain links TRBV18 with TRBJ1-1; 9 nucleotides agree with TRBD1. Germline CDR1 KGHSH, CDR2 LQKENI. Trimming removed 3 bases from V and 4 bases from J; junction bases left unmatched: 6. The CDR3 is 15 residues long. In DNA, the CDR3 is TGTGCCAGCTCACCGGCACAGGGGGCGACCACTGAAGCTTTCTTT. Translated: CASSPAQGATTEAFF.

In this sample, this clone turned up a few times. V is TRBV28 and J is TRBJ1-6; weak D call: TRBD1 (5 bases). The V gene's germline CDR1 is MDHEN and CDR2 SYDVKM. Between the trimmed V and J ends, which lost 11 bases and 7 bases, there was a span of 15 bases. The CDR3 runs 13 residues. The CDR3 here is CAGRGSRNSPLHF. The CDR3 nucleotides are TGTGCCGGCCGGGGGTCTCGAAATTCACCCCTCCACTTT.

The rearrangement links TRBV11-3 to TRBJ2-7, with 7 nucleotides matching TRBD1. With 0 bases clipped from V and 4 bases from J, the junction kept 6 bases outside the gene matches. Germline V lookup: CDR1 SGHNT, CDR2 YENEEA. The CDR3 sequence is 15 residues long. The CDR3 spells CASSLDGTALYEQYF. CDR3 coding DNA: TGTGCCAGCAGCTTAGACGGGACAGCCTTATACGAGCAGTACTTC.

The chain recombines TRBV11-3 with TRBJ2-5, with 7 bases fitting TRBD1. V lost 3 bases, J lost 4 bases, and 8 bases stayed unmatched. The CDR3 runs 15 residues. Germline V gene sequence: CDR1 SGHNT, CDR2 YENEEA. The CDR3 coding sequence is TGTGCCAGCAGCTTGGGGCAGGGGGTTGGAGAGACCCAGTACTTC. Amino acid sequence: CASSLGQGVGETQYF.

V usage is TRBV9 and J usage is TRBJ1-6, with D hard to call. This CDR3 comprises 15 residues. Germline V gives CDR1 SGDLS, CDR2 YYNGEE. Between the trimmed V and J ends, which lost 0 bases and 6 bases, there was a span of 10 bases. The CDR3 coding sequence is TGTGCCAGCAGCGTAGCTACCGGGTTTAATTCACCCCTCCACTTT. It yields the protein CASSVATGFNSPLHF. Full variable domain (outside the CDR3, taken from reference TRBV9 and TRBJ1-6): DSGVTQTPKHLITATGQRVTLRCSPRSGDLSVYWYQQSLDQGLQFLIQYYNGEERAKGNILERFSAQQFPDLHSELNLSSLELGDSALYFCASSVATGFNSPLHFGNGTRLTVT.

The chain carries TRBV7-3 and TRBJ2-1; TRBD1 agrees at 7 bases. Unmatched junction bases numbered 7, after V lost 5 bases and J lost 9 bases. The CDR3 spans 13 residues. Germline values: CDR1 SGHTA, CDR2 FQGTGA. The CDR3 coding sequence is TGTGCCAGCAGCCCACAGGGGAAGGGTGAGCAGTTCTTC. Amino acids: CASSPQGKGEQFF.

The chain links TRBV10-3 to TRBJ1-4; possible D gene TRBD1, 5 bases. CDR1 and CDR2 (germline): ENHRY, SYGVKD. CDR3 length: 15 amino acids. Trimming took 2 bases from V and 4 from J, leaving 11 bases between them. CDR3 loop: CAISEEAGLNEKLFF. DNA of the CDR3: TGTGCCATCAGTGAGGAGGCGGGACTTAATGAAAAACTGTTTTTT.